Presented here are 22 T cell receptor beta chains from one specimen sequenced in a study of monozygotic twins with inflammatory bowel disease. TCRdb derives one entry per CDR3 protein from the 5' RACE reads, leaving out DNA. The table lists 150,000 or so distinct CDR3 sequences. The sequenced material came from blood. The receptors stem from a human donor with ulcerative colitis or Crohn's disease, or a healthy co-twin of an affected twin (not recorded which).

The chain combines TRBV20-1 with TRBJ1-5. This CDR3 is 17 amino acids long. Germline CDR1 and CDR2: DFQATT and SNEGSKA (reference sequence). The CDR3 loop is CSARKTGSGSQNQPQHF.

The V and J genes are TRBV25-1 and TRBJ2-2; TCRdb names TRBD1, which stays unverified in the absence of DNA. The CDR3 sequence is 14 residues long. From germline, CDR1 is MGHDK and CDR2 SYGVNS. CDR3: CASRGVGNTGELFF.

The V gene is TRBV29-1, the J gene TRBJ2-7. The length of the CDR3 is 14 residues. Germline CDR1 SQVTM, CDR2 ANQGSEA. The CDR3 is CSVVHRSGSYEQYF.

The chain couples TRBV6-1 to TRBJ2-5; TCRdb designates TRBD2, a call that cannot be tested without DNA. The germline CDR1 and CDR2 sequences are MNHNS and SASEGT. The CDR3 loop spans 15 amino acids. This CDR3 is CASTMGLAGVETQYF.

The V and J genes are TRBV28 and TRBJ2-2; checking the TCRdb D call of TRBD1 is not possible without DNA. The CDR3 is 13 residues long. The V gene's germline CDR1 is MDHEN and CDR2 SYDVKM. CDR3 in amino acids: CASSLPPPGELFF.

The gene calls are TRBV29-1 and TRBJ2-1; TCRdb designates TRBD1, a call that cannot be tested without DNA. The germline V gene has CDR1 SQVTM and CDR2 ANQGSEA. This CDR3 region has 16 residues. The CDR3 spells CSVDPGQGGGYNEQFF.

The chain links TRBV27 to TRBJ1-6; TCRdb's D call, TRBD1, is unchecked because there is no DNA. This CDR3 has 13 residues. Germline assignment: CDR1 MNHEY and CDR2 SMNVEV (reference sequence). CDR3 in amino acids: CASSFRGNSPLHF.

The chain uses TRBV6-2 or TRBV6-3 and TRBJ2-5; TCRdb's D gene call, TRBD2, goes unchecked for lack of DNA. The CDR3 sequence is 15 residues long. In germline, CDR1 is MNHEY, CDR2 SVGEGT. CDR3 protein: CASSRPGLALETQYF.

The V call is TRBV5-1, the J call TRBJ1-5; TCRdb calls TRBD1, which cannot be checked without DNA. Germline V gene data show CDR1 as SGHRS and CDR2 as YFSETQ. This CDR3 has 15 amino acids. The CDR3 loop reads CASSLAGGNYQPQHF.

The chain couples TRBV7-2 to TRBJ1-2; TCRdb gives TRBD1 as the D gene, but with no DNA this cannot be confirmed. Germline V gene data show CDR1 as SGHTA and CDR2 as FQGNSA. The CDR3 runs to 13 residues. The CDR3 sequence is CASSPRDSYGYTF.

The chain couples TRBV20-1 to TRBJ2-7; no DNA is available, so the TRBD1 call from TCRdb remains unchecked. Germline V gene lookup returns CDR1 DFQATT and CDR2 SNEGSKA (reference sequence). The CDR3 runs 13 residues. CDR3 sequence reads: CSAVTGAMDEQYF.

The V call is TRBV29-1, the J call TRBJ2-7; TCRdb's D call of TRBD2 is untestable without DNA. This CDR3 comprises 16 residues. Germline V gene lookup returns CDR1 SQVTM and CDR2 ANQGSEA. The CDR3 is CSVSRPGLAGGSEQYF.

This chain uses TRBV20-1 with TRBJ1-5. CDR1 is DFQATT and CDR2 is SNEGSKA in the germline V gene (reference sequence). The CDR3 length is 13 residues. CDR3: CSARDPINQPQHF.

The J gene is TRBJ2-3, the V gene TRBV5-1. This CDR3 is 15 amino acids long. Germline V gene data show CDR1 as SGHRS and CDR2 as YFSETQ. CDR3 protein: CASSLDSLAADTQYF.

The CDR3 reads CASSYETIPSYNEQFF. The rearrangement joins TRBV6-5 to TRBJ2-1. CDR3 size: 16 residues. Per germline, CDR1 MNHEY and CDR2 SVGAGI.

V usage is TRBV20-1 and J usage is TRBJ2-2; TCRdb indicates TRBD2, and absent DNA this call remains unverified. Germline V gene data show CDR1 as DFQATT and CDR2 as SNEGSKA (reference sequence). There are 15 residues in the CDR3. CDR3 amino acids: CSARDGTSPTGELFF.

This chain connects TRBV28 to TRBJ1-5; TCRdb's assignment of TRBD1 cannot be checked, as there is no DNA. The CDR3 totals 15 residues. The germline gives CDR1 MDHEN, CDR2 SYDVKM. The CDR3 is CASSLRTGSNQPQHF.

The chain links TRBV19 to TRBJ2-7; the TCRdb D gene call, TRBD2, has no DNA to confirm it. This CDR3 is built from 14 residues. The V gene's germline CDR1 is LNHDA and CDR2 SQIVND (reference sequence). Here the CDR3 reads CASKRDPKLFEQYF.

This chain joins TRBV20-1 and TRBJ2-1; TCRdb outputs TRBD2, but without DNA this stays unchecked. Germline CDR1 DFQATT, CDR2 SNEGSKA (reference sequence). There are 15 residues in the CDR3. CDR3 region: CSARDQREGLYEQFF.

The V call is TRBV12-3 or TRBV12-4, the J call TRBJ2-7. This CDR3 has 11 residues. The CDR3 spells CASSIDYEQYF.

This chain joins TRBV29-1 and TRBJ1-5; TCRdb's D call of TRBD1 is untestable without DNA. CDR3 length equals 13 residues. The germline V gene has CDR1 SQVTM and CDR2 ANQGSEA. CDR3 sequence: CSVGRQRNQPQHF.

The rearrangement joins TRBV10-1 to TRBJ1-4. The CDR3 covers 14 residues. Germline assignment: CDR1 WNHNN and CDR2 SYGVQD (reference sequence). CDR3 sequence: CASSESYGNEKLFF.